The 4 T cell receptor beta chains below come from one sample, sequenced in a study of graft-versus-host responses after intestinal transplantation. Irradiated, violet-dye-labeled stimulator cells, about 200,000 in number, were plated with about 200,000 CFSE-labeled responder cells. TCRdb's copy holds only in-frame clones and misses some; the assay was immunoSEQ multiplex PCR. Among around 9,200 clones, 25% to 35% were seen once, and the ten largest hold about 6.3%. This sample comprised alloreactive CD8+ T cells from a mixed lymphocyte reaction culture, obtained before intestinal transplant. Subset here: CFSE-low proliferating T cells sorted from approximately six-day pre-transplant mixed lymphocyte reaction (GvH or HvG direction). Receptor source: a human patient who received an intestinal transplant.

This chain links TRBV25-1 with TRBJ1-6; 8 bases line up with TRBD1. With 6 bases clipped from V and 9 bases from J, the junction kept 7 bases outside the gene matches. The CDR3 is 14 amino acids. From germline, CDR1 is MGHDK and CDR2 SYGVNS. This chain's CDR3 is CASSVTGGASPLHF. CDR3 coding DNA: TGTGCCAGCAGCGTCACAGGGGGGGCTTCACCCCTCCACTTT. Filled out from reference TRBV25-1 and TRBJ1-6, the complete variable domain reads EADIYQTPRYLVIGTGKKITLECSQTMGHDKMYWYQQDPGMELHLIHYSYGVNSTEKGDLSSESTVSRIRTEHFPLTLESARPSHTSQYLCASSVTGGASPLHFGNGTRLTVT.

The chain is built from TRBV5-4 and TRBJ2-3; 8 bases are a match to TRBD1. The CDR3 is made up of 15 amino acids. The J segment lost 0 bases and the V segment lost 3 bases, leaving 3 bases of the junction unmatched. CDR1 and CDR2 from the germline V gene are SGHNT and YYREEE (reference sequence). Here the CDR3 DNA reads TGTGCCAGCAGCTGGGGACAGGAGAGCACAGATACGCAGTATTTT. Protein sequence: CASSWGQESTDTQYF.

This clone was observed a few times. The V and J genes are TRBV7-9 and TRBJ2-7; TRBD2 is a possible D gene (6 bases). Germline CDR1 is SEHNR and CDR2 is FQNEAQ (reference sequence). V lost 0 bases, J lost 4 bases, and 7 bases lay in between. The CDR3 totals 13 residues. The CDR3 region is CASSLAGGYEQYF. The CDR3 nucleotides read TGTGCCAGCAGCTTAGCGGGGGGTTACGAGCAGTACTTC.

The chain has TRBV5-6 and TRBJ1-2; 8 nucleotides match TRBD1. The CDR3 length is 13 residues. Germline lookup yields CDR1 SGHDT and CDR2 YYEEEE. J lost 8 bases, V lost 2 bases, and 5 bases had no gene match. DNA for the CDR3: TGTGCCAGCAGCTTCAGGGGGCCGGAGGGCTACACCTTC. This encodes CASSFRGPEGYTF.